This T cell receptor beta chain appears in the sequencing data of a study of T cell changes during pregnancy in multiple sclerosis. Germline CDR1 reads MNHEY; CDR2 reads SMNVEV (reference sequence). The CDR3 has 15 residues. V lost 5 bases to trimming and J lost 0 bases, with 11 bases between them. The protocol was immunoSEQ multiplex PCR, while the TCRdb copy is restricted to in-frame clones and leaves out a portion. The sample consists of about 62,000 clones, over 85% of them appearing once. Sample: CD8+ T cells from peripheral blood mononuclear cells, taken in the second trimester of pregnancy. The clonotype comes from a female donor with multiple sclerosis, enrolled in a pregnancy study. The chain employs TRBV27 and TRBJ2-1; D gene unclear. The CDR3 region is CASSLPSSSYNEQFF. In DNA, the CDR3 is TGTGCCAGCAGTCTACCGTCGAGCTCCTACAATGAGCAGTTCTTC.